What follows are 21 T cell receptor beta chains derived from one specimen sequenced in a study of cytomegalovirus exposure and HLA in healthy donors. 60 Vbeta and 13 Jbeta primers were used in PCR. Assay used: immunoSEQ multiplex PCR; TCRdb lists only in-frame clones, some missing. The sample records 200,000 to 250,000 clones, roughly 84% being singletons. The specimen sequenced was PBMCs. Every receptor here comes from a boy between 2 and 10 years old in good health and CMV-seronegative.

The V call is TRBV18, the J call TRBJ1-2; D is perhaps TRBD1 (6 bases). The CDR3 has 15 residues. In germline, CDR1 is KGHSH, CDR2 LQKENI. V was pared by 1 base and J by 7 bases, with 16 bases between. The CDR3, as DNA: TGTGCCAGCTCACCACGAGTGACAGGAACGATTGGCTACACCTTC. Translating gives CASSPRVTGTIGYTF. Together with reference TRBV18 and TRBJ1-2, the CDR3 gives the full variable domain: NAGVMQNPRHLVRRRGQEARLRCSPMKGHSHVYWYRQLPEEGLKFMVYLQKENIIDESGMPKERFSAEFPKEGPSILRIQQVVRGDSAAYFCASSPRVTGTIGYTFGSGTRLTVV.

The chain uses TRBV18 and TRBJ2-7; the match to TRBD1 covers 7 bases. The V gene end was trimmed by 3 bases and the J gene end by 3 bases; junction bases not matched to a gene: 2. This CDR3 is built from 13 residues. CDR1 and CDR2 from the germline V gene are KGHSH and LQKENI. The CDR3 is CASSPSGGYEQYF. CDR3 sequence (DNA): TGTGCCAGCTCACCGTCAGGGGGCTACGAGCAGTACTTC. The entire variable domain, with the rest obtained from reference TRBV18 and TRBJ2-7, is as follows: NAGVMQNPRHLVRRRGQEARLRCSPMKGHSHVYWYRQLPEEGLKFMVYLQKENIIDESGMPKERFSAEFPKEGPSILRIQQVVRGDSAAYFCASSPSGGYEQYFGPGTRLTVT.

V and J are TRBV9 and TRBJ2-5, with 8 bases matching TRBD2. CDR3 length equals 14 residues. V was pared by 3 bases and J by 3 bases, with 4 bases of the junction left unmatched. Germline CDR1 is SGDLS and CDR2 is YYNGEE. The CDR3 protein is CASSALAGKETQYF. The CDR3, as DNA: TGTGCCAGCAGCGCCCTAGCGGGTAAAGAGACCCAGTACTTC.

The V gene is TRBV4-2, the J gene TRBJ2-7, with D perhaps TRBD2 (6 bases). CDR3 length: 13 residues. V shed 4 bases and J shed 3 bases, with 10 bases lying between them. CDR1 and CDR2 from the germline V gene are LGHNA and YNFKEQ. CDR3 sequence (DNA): TGTGCCAGCAGCCCGTACGGGGGCTACGAGCAGTACTTC. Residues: CASSPYGGYEQYF.

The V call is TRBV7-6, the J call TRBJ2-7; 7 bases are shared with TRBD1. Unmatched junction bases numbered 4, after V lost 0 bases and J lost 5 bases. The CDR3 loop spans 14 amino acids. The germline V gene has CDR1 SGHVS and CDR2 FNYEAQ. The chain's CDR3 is CASSLARGINEQYF. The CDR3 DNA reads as TGTGCCAGCAGCTTAGCCAGGGGGATAAACGAGCAGTACTTC.

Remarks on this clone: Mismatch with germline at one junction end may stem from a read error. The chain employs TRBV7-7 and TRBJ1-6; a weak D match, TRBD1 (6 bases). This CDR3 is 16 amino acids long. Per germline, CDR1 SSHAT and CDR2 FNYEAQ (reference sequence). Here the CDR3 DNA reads TGTGCTAGCAGGAACCATACGACAGGAGATAATTCACCCCTCCACTTT. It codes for CASRNHTTGDNSPLHF. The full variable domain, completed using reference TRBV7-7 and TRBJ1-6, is GAGVSQSPRYKVTKRGQDVTLRCDPISSHATLYWYQQALGQGPEFLTYFNYEAQPDKSGLPSDRFSAERPEGSISTLTIQRTEQRDSAMYRCASRNHTTGDNSPLHFGNGTRLTVT.

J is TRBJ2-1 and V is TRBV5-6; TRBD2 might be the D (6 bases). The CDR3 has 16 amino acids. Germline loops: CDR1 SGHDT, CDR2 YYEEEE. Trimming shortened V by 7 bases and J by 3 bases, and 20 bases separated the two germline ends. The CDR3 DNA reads TGTGCCAGCTGGCAATTCGCGCTAGCGCACTACAATGAGCAGTTCTTC. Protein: CASWQFALAHYNEQFF.

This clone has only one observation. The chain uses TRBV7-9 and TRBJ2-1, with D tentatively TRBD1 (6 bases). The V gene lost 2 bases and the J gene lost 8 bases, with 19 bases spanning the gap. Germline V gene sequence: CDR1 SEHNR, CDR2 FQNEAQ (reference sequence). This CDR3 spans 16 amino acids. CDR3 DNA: TGTGCCAGCAGCTTAATGGCGGCAGGGGTAGGCGATGAGCAGTTCTTC. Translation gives CASSLMAAGVGDEQFF. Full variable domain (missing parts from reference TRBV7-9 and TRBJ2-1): DTGVSQNPRHKITKRGQNVTFRCDPISEHNRLYWYRQTLGQGPEFLTYFQNEAQLEKSRLLSDRFSAERPKGSFSTLEIQRTEQGDSAMYLCASSLMAAGVGDEQFFGPGTRLTVL.

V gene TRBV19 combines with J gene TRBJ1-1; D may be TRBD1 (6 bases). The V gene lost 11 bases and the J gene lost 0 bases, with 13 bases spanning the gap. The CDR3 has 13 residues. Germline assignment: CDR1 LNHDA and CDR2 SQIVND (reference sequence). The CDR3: CASRGGLNTEAFF. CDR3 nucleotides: TGTGCCTCAAGGGGGGGGCTGAACACTGAAGCTTTCTTT. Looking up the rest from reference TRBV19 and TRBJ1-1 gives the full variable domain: DGGITQSPKYLFRKEGQNVTLSCEQNLNHDAMYWYRQDPGQGLRLIYYSQIVNDFQKGDIAEGYSVSREKKESFPLTVTSAQKNPTAFYLCASRGGLNTEAFFGQGTRLTVV.

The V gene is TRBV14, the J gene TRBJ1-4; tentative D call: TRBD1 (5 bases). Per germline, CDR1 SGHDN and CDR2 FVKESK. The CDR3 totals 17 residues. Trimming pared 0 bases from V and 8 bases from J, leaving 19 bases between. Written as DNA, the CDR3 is TGTGCCAGCAGCCAAGAAGTTACCCGGGCCCCAGGGGAAAAACTGTTTTTT. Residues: CASSQEVTRAPGEKLFF.

CDR3 coding DNA: TGCGCCAGCAGCCACCCCCGGGGGTCCTACAATGAGCAGTTCTTC. Translation: CASSHPRGSYNEQFF. The chain employs TRBV4-1 and TRBJ2-1; a weak D match, TRBD2 (6 bases). Germline-derived CDR1 and CDR2 are MGHRA and YSYEKL. V lost 3 bases and J 1 base, leaving 10 bases between the germline ends. The CDR3 spans 15 residues.

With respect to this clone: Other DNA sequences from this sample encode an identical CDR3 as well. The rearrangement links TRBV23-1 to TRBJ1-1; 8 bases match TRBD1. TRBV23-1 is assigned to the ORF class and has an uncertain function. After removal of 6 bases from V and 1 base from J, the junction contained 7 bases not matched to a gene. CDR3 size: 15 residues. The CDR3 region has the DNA TGCGCCAGCAGCCATCTCGGACAGGGGAACACTGAAGCTTTCTTT. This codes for CASSHLGQGNTEAFF.

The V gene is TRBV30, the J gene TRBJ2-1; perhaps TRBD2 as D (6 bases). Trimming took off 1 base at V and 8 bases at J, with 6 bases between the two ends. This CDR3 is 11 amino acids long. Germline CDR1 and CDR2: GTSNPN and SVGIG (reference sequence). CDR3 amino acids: CAWSGRDEQFF. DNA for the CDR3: TGTGCCTGGAGTGGGAGGGATGAGCAGTTCTTC.

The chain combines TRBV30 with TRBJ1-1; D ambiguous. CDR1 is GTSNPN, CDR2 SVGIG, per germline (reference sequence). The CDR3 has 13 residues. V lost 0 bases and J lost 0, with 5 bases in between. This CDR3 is CAWSVSLNTEAFF. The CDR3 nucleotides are TGTGCCTGGAGTGTCTCCTTGAACACTGAAGCTTTCTTT. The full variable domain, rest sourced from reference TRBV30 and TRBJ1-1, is SQTIHQWPATLVQPVGSPLSLECTVEGTSNPNLYWYRQAAGRGLQLLFYSVGIGQISSEVPQNLSASRPQDRQFILSSKKLLLSDSGFYLCAWSVSLNTEAFFGQGTRLTVV.

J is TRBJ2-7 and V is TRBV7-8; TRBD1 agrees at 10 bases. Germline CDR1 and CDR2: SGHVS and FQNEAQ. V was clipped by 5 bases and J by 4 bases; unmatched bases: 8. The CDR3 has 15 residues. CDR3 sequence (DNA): TGTGCCAGCAGCCCCCGGGACAGGGGTTCATACGAGCAGTACTTC. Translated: CASSPRDRGSYEQYF.

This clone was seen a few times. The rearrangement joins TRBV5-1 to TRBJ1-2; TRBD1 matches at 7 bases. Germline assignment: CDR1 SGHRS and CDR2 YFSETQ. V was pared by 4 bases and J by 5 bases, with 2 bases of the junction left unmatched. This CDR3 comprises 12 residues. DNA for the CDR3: TGCGCCAGCAGCCGGGACAGATATGGCTACACCTTC. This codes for CASSRDRYGYTF.

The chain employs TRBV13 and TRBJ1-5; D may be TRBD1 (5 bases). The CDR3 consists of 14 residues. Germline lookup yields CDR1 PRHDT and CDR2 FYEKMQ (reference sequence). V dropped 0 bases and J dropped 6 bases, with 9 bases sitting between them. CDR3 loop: CASSLGGDGQPQHF. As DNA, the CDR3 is TGTGCCAGCAGCTTAGGAGGGGATGGTCAGCCCCAGCATTTT.

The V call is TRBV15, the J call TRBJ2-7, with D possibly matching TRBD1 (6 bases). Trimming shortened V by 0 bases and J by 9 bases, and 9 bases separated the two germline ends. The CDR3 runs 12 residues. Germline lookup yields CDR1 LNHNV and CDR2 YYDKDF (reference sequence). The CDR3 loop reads CATSRDGGGQYF. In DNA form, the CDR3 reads TGTGCCACCAGCAGAGATGGGGGCGGGCAGTACTTC.

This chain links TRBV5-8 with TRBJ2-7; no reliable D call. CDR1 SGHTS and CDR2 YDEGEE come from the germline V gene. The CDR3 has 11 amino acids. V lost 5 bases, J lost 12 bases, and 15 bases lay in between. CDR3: CASRAWRFGYF. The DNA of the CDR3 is TGTGCCAGCAGAGCTTGGCGGTTCGGGTACTTC. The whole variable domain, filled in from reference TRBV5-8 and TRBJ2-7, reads EAGVTQSPTHLIKTRGQQATLRCSPISGHTSVYWYQQALGLGLQFLLWYDEGEERNRGNFPPRFSGRQFPNYSSELNVNALELEDSALYLCASRAWRFGYFGPGTRLTVT.

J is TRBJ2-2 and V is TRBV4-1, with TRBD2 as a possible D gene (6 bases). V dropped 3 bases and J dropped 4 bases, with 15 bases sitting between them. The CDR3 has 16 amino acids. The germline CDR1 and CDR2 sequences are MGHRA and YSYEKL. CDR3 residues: CASSQPRDWSTGELFF. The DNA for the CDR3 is TGCGCCAGCAGCCAGCCTCGGGACTGGTCCACCGGGGAGCTGTTTTTT.

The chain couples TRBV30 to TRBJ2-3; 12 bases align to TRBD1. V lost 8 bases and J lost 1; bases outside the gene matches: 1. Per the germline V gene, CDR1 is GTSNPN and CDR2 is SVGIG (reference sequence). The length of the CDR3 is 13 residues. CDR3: CARDRGRTDTQYF. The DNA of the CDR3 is TGTGCCCGGGACAGGGGGCGCACAGATACGCAGTATTTT.